This T cell receptor beta chain was sequenced for a study of human T cells and chemical hapten exposure. Looking at the study overall: Patients, a majority of them female, were diagnosed with alopecia areata, totalis or universalis.

The time point denotes: patch test 1, 2 weeks after DPC sensitization. Treatment described: therapeutic diphenylcyclopropenone sensitization with weekly scalp DPC. One entry per CDR3 protein results from TCRdb running MiXCR on the RACE reads. The sample comprises some 83,000 distinct CDR3 sequences, 9.5% to 12% of which are singletons, and approximately 4.6% rests with the top ten. This CDR3 spans 14 amino acids. V was shortened by 5 bases and J by 6 bases, with 15 bases between the two germline ends. Per germline, CDR1 PRHDT and CDR2 FYEKMQ (reference sequence). The TCR sequence derives from a woman between 50 and 59 years old with alopecia areata. Some clones in this sample may be carry-over from other donors' samples. Source: whole blood, taken in connection with sensitization to the hapten diphenylcyclopropenone (DPC). The chain joins TRBV13 to TRBJ2-3; unclear D gene. The CDR3 loop is CASSPRGLPDTQYF. CDR3 nucleotides: TGTGCCAGCAGCCCCCGTGGGCTTCCCGATACGCAGTATTTT.